The clone carrying this T cell receptor (beta chain) has just a few counts. Antigen specificity is unknown. CDR1 is SGHRS and CDR2 is YFSETQ in the germline V gene. V lost 2 bases and J 5 bases, leaving 11 bases between the germline ends. This CDR3 region has 14 residues. This entry is derived from a study of CD8+CD57+ T cells in acquired aplastic anemia. Study-level information: CD4+ and CD8+ cells, once sorted, gave DNA averaging 3.2 ug. Where healthy donors were concerned, CD4+ cells averaged approximately 11 million reads.

Genomic DNA acted as the template from which TCR beta VDJ combination and CDR3 sequence profiling were carried out. A single record per CDR3 protein comes from TCRdb applying MiXCR to the reads. Among around 64,000 distinct CDR3 sequences listed, about 56% were seen once. General study points: Levels of CD8+ Simpson's diversity were not significantly distinct in patients versus controls.

The specimen sequenced was sorted CD4+, CD8+, or CD8+CD57+ T cells (not recorded which) from PBMCs. The rearrangement uses TRBV5-1 and TRBJ2-1; possible D gene TRBD1, 6 bases. This receptor was obtained from a human donor in good health, serving as a control. CDR3 protein: CASSLITGNNEQFF. CDR3 DNA: TGCGCCAGCAGCTTAATTACAGGGAACAATGAGCAGTTCTTC. Looking up the rest from reference TRBV5-1 and TRBJ2-1 gives the full variable domain: KAGVTQTPRYLIKTRGQQVTLSCSPISGHRSVSWYQQTPGQGLQFLFEYFSETQRNKGNFPGRFSGRQFSNSRSEMNVSTLELGDSALYLCASSLITGNNEQFFGPGTRLTVL.